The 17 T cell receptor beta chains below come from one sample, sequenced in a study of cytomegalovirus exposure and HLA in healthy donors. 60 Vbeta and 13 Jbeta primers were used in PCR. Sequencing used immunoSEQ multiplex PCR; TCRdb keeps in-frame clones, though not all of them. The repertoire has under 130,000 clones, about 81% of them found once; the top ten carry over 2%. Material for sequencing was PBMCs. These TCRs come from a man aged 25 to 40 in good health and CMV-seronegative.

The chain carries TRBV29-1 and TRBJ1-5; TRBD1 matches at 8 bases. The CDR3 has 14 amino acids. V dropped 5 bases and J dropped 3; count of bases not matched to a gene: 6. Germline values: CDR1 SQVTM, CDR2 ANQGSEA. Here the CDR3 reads CSVRTGGFNQPQHF. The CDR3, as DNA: TGCAGCGTTCGAACAGGGGGATTCAATCAGCCCCAGCATTTT.

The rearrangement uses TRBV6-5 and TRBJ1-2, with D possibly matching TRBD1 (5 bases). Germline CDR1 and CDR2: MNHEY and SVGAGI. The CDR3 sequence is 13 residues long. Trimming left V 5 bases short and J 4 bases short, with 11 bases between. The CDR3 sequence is CASSKGVLYGYTF. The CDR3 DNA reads TGTGCCAGCAGTAAAGGGGTCCTCTATGGCTACACCTTC.

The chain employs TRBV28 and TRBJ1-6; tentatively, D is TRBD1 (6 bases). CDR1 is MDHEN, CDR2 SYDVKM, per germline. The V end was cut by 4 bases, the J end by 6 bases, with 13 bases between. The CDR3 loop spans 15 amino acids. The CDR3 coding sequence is TGTGCCAGCAGTTCTCCAGGGGAACCTAATTCACCCCTCCACTTT. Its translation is CASSSPGEPNSPLHF. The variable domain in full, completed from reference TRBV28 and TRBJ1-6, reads DVKVTQSSRYLVKRTGEKVFLECVQDMDHENMFWYRQDPGLGLRLIYFSYDVKMKEKGDIPEGYSVSREKKERFSLILESASTNQTSMYLCASSSPGEPNSPLHFGNGTRLTVT.

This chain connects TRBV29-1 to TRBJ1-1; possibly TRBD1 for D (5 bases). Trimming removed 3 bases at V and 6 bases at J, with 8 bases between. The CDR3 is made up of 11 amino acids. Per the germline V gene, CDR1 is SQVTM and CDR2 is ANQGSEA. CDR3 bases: TGCAGCGTTGATACAGGCCCTGAAGCTTTCTTT. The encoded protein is CSVDTGPEAFF.

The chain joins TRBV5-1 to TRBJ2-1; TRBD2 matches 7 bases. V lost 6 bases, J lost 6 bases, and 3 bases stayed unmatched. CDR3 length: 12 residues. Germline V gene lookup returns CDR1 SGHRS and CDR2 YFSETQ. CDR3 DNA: TGCGCCAGCACACTAGCGTTCAATGAGCAGTTCTTC. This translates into CASTLAFNEQFF.

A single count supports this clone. The CDR3 spells CASSLGGTGNTIYF. The CDR3 DNA follows: TGTGCCAGCAGTTTAGGGGGGACTGGAAACACCATATATTTT. The V call is TRBV27, the J call TRBJ1-3; D might be TRBD1 (5 bases). Germline V gives CDR1 MNHEY, CDR2 SMNVEV (reference sequence). V lost 2 bases and J 2 bases, leaving 7 bases between the germline ends. This CDR3 is built from 14 residues.

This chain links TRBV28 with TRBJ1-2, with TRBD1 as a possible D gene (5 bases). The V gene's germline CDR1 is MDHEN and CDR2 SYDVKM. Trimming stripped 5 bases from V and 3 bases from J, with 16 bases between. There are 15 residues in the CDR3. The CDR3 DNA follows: TGTGCCAGCAGTCCTCTGACCGGGGGACACTATGGCTACACCTTC. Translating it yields CASSPLTGGHYGYTF.

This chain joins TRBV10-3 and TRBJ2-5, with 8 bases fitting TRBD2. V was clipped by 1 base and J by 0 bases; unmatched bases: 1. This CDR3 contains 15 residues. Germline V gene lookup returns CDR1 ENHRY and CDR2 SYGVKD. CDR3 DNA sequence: TGTGCCATCAGTGAGTTAGCGGGGTACCAAGAGACCCAGTACTTC. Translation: CAISELAGYQETQYF.

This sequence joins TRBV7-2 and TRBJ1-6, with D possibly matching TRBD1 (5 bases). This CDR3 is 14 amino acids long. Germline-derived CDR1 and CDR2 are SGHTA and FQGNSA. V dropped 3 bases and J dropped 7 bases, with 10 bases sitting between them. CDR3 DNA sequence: TGTGCCAGCAGCTTTAGAACAGGAAATTCACCCCTCCACTTT. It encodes CASSFRTGNSPLHF.

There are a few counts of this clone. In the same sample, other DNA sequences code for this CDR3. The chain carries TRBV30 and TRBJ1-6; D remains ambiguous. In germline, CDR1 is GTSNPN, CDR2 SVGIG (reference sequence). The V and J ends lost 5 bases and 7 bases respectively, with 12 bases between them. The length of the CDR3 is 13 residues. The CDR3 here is CAWGKGENSPLHF. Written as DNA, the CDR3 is TGTGCCTGGGGGAAGGGAGAAAATTCACCCCTCCACTTT. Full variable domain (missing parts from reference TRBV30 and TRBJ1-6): SQTIHQWPATLVQPVGSPLSLECTVEGTSNPNLYWYRQAAGRGLQLLFYSVGIGQISSEVPQNLSASRPQDRQFILSSKKLLLSDSGFYLCAWGKGENSPLHFGNGTRLTVT.

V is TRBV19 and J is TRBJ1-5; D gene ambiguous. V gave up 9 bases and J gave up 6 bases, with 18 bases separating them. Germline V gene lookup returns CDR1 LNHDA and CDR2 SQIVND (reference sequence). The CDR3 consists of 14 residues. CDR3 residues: CASAAPSWPQPQHF. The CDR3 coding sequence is TGTGCCAGCGCGGCCCCCTCATGGCCTCAGCCCCAGCATTTT.

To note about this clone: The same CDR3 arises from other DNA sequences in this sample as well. The CDR3 nucleotides read TGTGCCAGCAGCGTAGGGAGCGGGGGGTACAATGAGCAGTTCTTC. Its translation is CASSVGSGGYNEQFF. This sequence joins TRBV9 and TRBJ2-1, with TRBD2 matching 9 bases. Losses at the gene ends were 0 bases for V and 4 bases for J; bases not matched to a gene: 2. This CDR3 spans 15 amino acids. CDR1 and CDR2 (germline): SGDLS, YYNGEE.

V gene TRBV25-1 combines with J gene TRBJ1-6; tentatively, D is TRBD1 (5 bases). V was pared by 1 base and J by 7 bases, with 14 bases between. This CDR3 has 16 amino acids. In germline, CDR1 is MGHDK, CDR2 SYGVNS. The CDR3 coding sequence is TGTGCCAGCAGTGAATGGGCCGGGACTTCAAATTCACCCCTCCACTTT. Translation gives CASSEWAGTSNSPLHF.

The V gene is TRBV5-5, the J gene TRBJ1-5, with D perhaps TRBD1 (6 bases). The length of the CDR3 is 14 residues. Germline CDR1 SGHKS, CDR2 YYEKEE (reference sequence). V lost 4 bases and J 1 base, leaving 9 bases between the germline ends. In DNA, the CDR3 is TGTGCCAGCAGCCCGGACAGAAGCAATCAGCCCCAGCATTTT. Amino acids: CASSPDRSNQPQHF.

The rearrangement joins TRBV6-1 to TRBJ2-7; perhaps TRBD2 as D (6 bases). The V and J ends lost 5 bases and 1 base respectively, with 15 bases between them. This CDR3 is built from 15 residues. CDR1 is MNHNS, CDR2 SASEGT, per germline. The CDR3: CASSMGTWGSYEQYF. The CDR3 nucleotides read TGTGCCAGCAGTATGGGGACTTGGGGGTCCTACGAGCAGTACTTC.

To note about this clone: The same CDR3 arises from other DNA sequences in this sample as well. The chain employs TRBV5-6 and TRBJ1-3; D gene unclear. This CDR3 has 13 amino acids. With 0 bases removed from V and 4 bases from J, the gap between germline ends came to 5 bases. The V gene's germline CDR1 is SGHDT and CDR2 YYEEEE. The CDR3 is CASSLERGNTIYF. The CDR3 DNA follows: TGTGCCAGCAGCTTGGAGAGAGGAAACACCATATATTTT. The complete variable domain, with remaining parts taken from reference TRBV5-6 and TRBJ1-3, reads DAGVTQSPTHLIKTRGQQVTLRCSPKSGHDTVSWYQQALGQGPQFIFQYYEEEERQRGNFPDRFSGHQFPNYSSELNVNALLLGDSALYLCASSLERGNTIYFGEGSWLTVV.

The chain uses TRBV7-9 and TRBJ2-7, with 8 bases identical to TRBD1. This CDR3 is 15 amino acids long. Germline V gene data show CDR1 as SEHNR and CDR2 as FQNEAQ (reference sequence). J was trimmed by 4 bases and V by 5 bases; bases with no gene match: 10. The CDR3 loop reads CASSHGRDRIYEQYF. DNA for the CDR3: TGTGCCAGCAGCCACGGAAGGGACAGGATTTACGAGCAGTACTTC.